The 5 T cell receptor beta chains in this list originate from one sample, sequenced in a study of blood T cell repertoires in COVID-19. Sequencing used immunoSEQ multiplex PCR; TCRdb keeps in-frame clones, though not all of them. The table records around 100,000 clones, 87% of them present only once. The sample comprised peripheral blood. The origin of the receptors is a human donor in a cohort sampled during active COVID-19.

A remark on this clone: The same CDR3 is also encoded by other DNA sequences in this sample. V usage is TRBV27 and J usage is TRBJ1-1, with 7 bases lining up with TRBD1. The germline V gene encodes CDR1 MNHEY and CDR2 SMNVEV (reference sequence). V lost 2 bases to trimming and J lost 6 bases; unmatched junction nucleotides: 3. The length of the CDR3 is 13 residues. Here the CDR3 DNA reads TGTGCCAGCAGTTTAGGCAGGGGGGCTGAAGCTTTCTTT. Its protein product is CASSLGRGAEAFF.

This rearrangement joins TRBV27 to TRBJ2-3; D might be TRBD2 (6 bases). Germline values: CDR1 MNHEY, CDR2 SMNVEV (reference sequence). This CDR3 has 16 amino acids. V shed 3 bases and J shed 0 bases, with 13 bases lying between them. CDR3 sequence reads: CASSFSGGPSTDTQYF. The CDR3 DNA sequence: TGTGCCAGCAGTTTCTCCGGGGGACCTAGCACAGATACGCAGTATTTT.

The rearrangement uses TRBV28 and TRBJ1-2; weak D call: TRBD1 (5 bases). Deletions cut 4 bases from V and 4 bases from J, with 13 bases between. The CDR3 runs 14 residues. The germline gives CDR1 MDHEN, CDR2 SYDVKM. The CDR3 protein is CASSSRDGSYGYTF. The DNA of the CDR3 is TGTGCCAGCAGTTCACGGGACGGGAGCTATGGCTACACCTTC.

CDR3 bases: TGTGCCAGCAGCCCTGAGCGGCGGGAGGTCCTGGAGACCCAGTACTTC. It is translated as CASSPERREVLETQYF. The chain links TRBV3-1 (or the pseudogene TRBV3-2) to TRBJ2-5, with 8 nucleotides matching TRBD2. CDR1 and CDR2 (germline): LGHDT, YNNKEL (reference sequence). The CDR3 is 16 residues long. V gave up 4 bases and J gave up 5 bases; unmatched junction bases: 12.

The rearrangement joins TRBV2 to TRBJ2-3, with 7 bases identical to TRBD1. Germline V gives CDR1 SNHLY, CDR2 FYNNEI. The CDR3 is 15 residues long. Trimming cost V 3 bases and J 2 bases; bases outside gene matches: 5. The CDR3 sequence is CASSDVDRLTDTQYF. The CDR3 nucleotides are TGTGCCAGCAGTGACGTGGACAGGCTCACAGATACGCAGTATTTT.